Listed here are 23 T cell receptor beta chains from one sample, sequenced in a study of blood T cell repertoires in COVID-19. Profiling relied on immunoSEQ multiplex PCR, and the TCRdb table lists in-frame clones only, not all of them. The table records tens of thousands of clones, more than 90% of them present only once. Material: peripheral blood. These TCRs come from a human donor in a cohort sampled during active COVID-19.

V gene TRBV27 combines with J gene TRBJ2-7, with 7 bases identical to TRBD1. Looked up from germline, CDR1 is MNHEY and CDR2 is SMNVEV (reference sequence). J gave up 6 bases and V 1 base, and 3 bases lay outside the gene matches. This CDR3 contains 13 residues. CDR3 loop: CASSLYSGGEQYF. In DNA, the CDR3 is TGTGCCAGCAGTTTATATTCAGGGGGCGAGCAGTACTTC.

The chain employs TRBV6-2 or TRBV6-3 and TRBJ2-7, with TRBD2 matching over 12 bases. Per the germline V gene, CDR1 is MNHEY and CDR2 is SVGEGT. Germline trimming cut 6 bases from V and 4 bases from J; bases unmatched to any gene: 7. This CDR3 contains 15 residues. Written as DNA, the CDR3 is TGTGCCAGCAGCTCTCTAGCGGGAGGGATATACGAGCAGTACTTC. Protein sequence: CASSSLAGGIYEQYF.

The V call is TRBV28, the J call TRBJ2-2; 9 nucleotides line up with TRBD1. The CDR3 sequence is 16 residues long. Germline loops: CDR1 MDHEN, CDR2 SYDVKM. V was pared by 5 bases and J by 1 base, with 5 bases of the junction left unmatched. This chain's CDR3 is CASSVTGGWNTGELFF. In DNA, the CDR3 is TGTGCCAGCAGTGTGACAGGGGGTTGGAACACCGGGGAGCTGTTTTTT.

The chain links TRBV5-8 to TRBJ2-2; TRBD1 matches at 9 bases. Trimming at V came to 9 bases and at J to 4 bases, leaving 10 bases not matched to a gene. Germline V lookup: CDR1 SGHTS, CDR2 YDEGEE. This CDR3 region has 15 residues. The CDR3 loop is CAMPRDRVFTGELFF. The CDR3 nucleotides are TGTGCCATGCCCCGGGACAGGGTATTCACCGGGGAGCTGTTTTTT.

The chain combines TRBV7-9 with TRBJ2-7; D is possibly TRBD1 (6 bases). CDR1 SEHNR and CDR2 FQNEAQ come from the germline V gene (reference sequence). There are 12 residues in the CDR3. The V end lost 5 bases, the J end lost 5 bases, and 10 bases lay between the germline ends. Here the CDR3 reads CASSRTGNEQYF. The DNA for the CDR3 is TGTGCCAGCAGCCGAACAGGGAACGAGCAGTACTTC.

CDR3 nucleotides: TGTGCCTGGAGTGGGCAGGGGATGGGGGAGCTGTTTTTT. Translated, it gives CAWSGQGMGELFF. The gene calls are TRBV30 and TRBJ2-2; possibly TRBD1 for D (6 bases). Germline V lookup: CDR1 GTSNPN, CDR2 SVGIG (reference sequence). The CDR3 length is 13 residues. V dropped 1 base and J dropped 8 bases, with 11 bases sitting between them.

The V gene is TRBV19, the J gene TRBJ2-7, with TRBD1 as a possible D gene (6 bases). Trimming pared 3 bases from V and 2 bases from J, leaving 8 bases between. CDR1 and CDR2 (germline): LNHDA, SQIVND (reference sequence). The CDR3 consists of 13 residues. The CDR3 is CASSMGDTYEQYF. CDR3 bases: TGTGCCAGTAGTATGGGGGACACCTACGAGCAGTACTTC.

This clone came up once. The chain has TRBV5-6 and TRBJ1-1, with D possibly matching TRBD1 (5 bases). CDR1 is SGHDT and CDR2 is YYEEEE in the germline V gene. CDR3 length equals 12 residues. The ends were cut back, 2 bases at V and 5 bases at J, with 7 bases in the middle. For the CDR3, the DNA is TGTGCCAGCAGCTTAGGGGTTACTGAAGCTTTCTTT. It is translated as CASSLGVTEAFF. The entire variable domain, with the rest obtained from reference TRBV5-6 and TRBJ1-1, is as follows: DAGVTQSPTHLIKTRGQQVTLRCSPKSGHDTVSWYQQALGQGPQFIFQYYEEEERQRGNFPDRFSGHQFPNYSSELNVNALLLGDSALYLCASSLGVTEAFFGQGTRLTVV.

The gene calls are TRBV9 and TRBJ1-2; D not resolved. The V and J ends lost 3 bases and 3 bases respectively, with 3 bases between them. CDR1 is SGDLS, CDR2 YYNGEE, per germline. This CDR3 has 11 residues. In DNA form, the CDR3 reads TGTGCCAGCAGCGCCTACTATGGCTACACCTTC. It is translated as CASSAYYGYTF. The entire variable domain, with the rest obtained from reference TRBV9 and TRBJ1-2, is as follows: DSGVTQTPKHLITATGQRVTLRCSPRSGDLSVYWYQQSLDQGLQFLIQYYNGEERAKGNILERFSAQQFPDLHSELNLSSLELGDSALYFCASSAYYGYTFGSGTRLTVV.

The genes are TRBV29-1 and TRBJ2-1, with 9 bases lining up with TRBD2. The CDR3 spans 14 residues. Germline V lookup: CDR1 SQVTM, CDR2 ANQGSEA. V shed 4 bases, J shed 4 bases, and the junction held 5 bases outside the gene matches. In DNA, the CDR3 is TGCAGCGTTGGAGCGGGAGGCTCTTACAATGAGCAGTTCTTC. Translated: CSVGAGGSYNEQFF.

This chain uses TRBV5-5 with TRBJ2-3; a possible D gene is TRBD2 (7 bases). The ends were cut back, 2 bases at V and 2 bases at J, with 12 bases in the middle. Germline CDR1 is SGHKS and CDR2 is YYEKEE (reference sequence). CDR3 length equals 15 residues. The CDR3 region is CASSFRGGPTDTQYF. In DNA, the CDR3 is TGTGCCAGCAGCTTCCGCGGGGGCCCCACAGATACGCAGTATTTT. Full variable domain (outside the CDR3, taken from reference TRBV5-5 and TRBJ2-3): DAGVTQSPTHLIKTRGQQVTLRCSPISGHKSVSWYQQVLGQGPQFIFQYYEKEERGRGNFPDRFSARQFPNYSSELNVNALLLGDSALYLCASSFRGGPTDTQYFGPGTRLTVL.

V usage is TRBV4-1 and J usage is TRBJ2-3; 7 nucleotides align to TRBD2. V shed 4 bases and J 4 bases; nucleotides not matched to a gene: 2. The CDR3 has 13 amino acids. Germline CDR1 and CDR2: MGHRA and YSYEKL. Written as DNA, the CDR3 is TGCGCCAGCAGCCCGGCGGGGGCAGATACGCAGTATTTT. Translation gives CASSPAGADTQYF.

This clone was detected once. This chain uses TRBV30 with TRBJ1-3; 7 positions agree with TRBD1. Germline assignment: CDR1 GTSNPN and CDR2 SVGIG (reference sequence). The V segment lost 3 bases and the J segment 0 bases; nucleotides outside the gene matches: 2. The CDR3 is 14 amino acids. The CDR3 loop reads CAWRDRDSGNTIYF. The DNA for the CDR3 is TGTGCCTGGAGAGACAGGGACTCTGGAAACACCATATATTTT.

This clone was picked up one time. V usage is TRBV18 and J usage is TRBJ1-6; D is undetermined. V was cut by 2 bases and J by 5 bases, with 13 bases left in between. Germline lookup yields CDR1 KGHSH and CDR2 LQKENI. The length of the CDR3 is 16 residues. CDR3 nucleotide sequence: TGTGCCAGCTCACCAAATTCACAGTTCAATAATTCACCCCTCCACTTT. As protein: CASSPNSQFNNSPLHF.

The V call is TRBV4-3, the J call TRBJ2-2; 8 bases fit TRBD2. The germline V gene has CDR1 LGHNA and CDR2 YSLEER. V gave up 4 bases and J gave up 3 bases; unmatched junction bases: 7. The CDR3 has 16 residues. CDR3: CASSLRAGGYTGELFF. CDR3 nucleotide sequence: TGCGCCAGCAGCCTAAGGGCGGGAGGTTACACCGGGGAGCTGTTTTTT.

CDR3 amino acids: CASSAEGSINEQFF. The CDR3 coding sequence is TGTGCCAGCAGCGCGGAGGGATCGATCAATGAGCAGTTCTTC. This sequence joins TRBV9 and TRBJ2-1, with D perhaps matching TRBD2 (6 bases). The V gene's germline CDR1 is SGDLS and CDR2 YYNGEE. V was shortened by 3 bases and J by 6 bases, with 13 bases between the two germline ends. The CDR3 is made up of 14 amino acids.

V gene TRBV28 combines with J gene TRBJ1-2, with TRBD1 identical over 9 bases. The trim removed 5 bases at V and 4 bases at J, leaving 5 bases unmatched. This CDR3 is built from 14 residues. Germline assignment: CDR1 MDHEN and CDR2 SYDVKM. The CDR3 reads CASSPDRGGYGYTF. CDR3 sequence (DNA): TGTGCCAGCAGTCCGGACAGGGGTGGCTATGGCTACACCTTC.

This sequence joins TRBV2 and TRBJ2-7, with 8 positions matching TRBD1. Germline CDR1 reads SNHLY; CDR2 reads FYNNEI. V dropped 2 bases and J dropped 2; count of bases not matched to a gene: 5. There are 15 residues in the CDR3. The CDR3 protein is CASSEYEDRAYEQYF. The CDR3 DNA is TGTGCCAGCAGTGAATATGAGGACAGGGCCTACGAGCAGTACTTC. The variable domain in full, completed from reference TRBV2 and TRBJ2-7, reads EPEVTQTPSHQVTQMGQEVILRCVPISNHLYFYWYRQILGQKVEFLVSFYNNEISEKSEIFDDQFSVERPDGSNFTLKIRSTKLEDSAMYFCASSEYEDRAYEQYFGPGTRLTVT.

The rearrangement links TRBV10-3 to TRBJ2-7; the D gene is possibly TRBD1 (6 bases). The germline V and J ends were trimmed by 3 bases and 4 bases, with 7 bases remaining between them. The CDR3 covers 12 residues. In germline, CDR1 is ENHRY, CDR2 SYGVKD. CDR3 bases: TGTGCCATCAGTGATCAGGGGTACGAGCAGTACTTC. Amino acids: CAISDQGYEQYF.

This chain joins TRBV7-9 and TRBJ2-1; no clear D. Per germline, CDR1 SEHNR and CDR2 FQNEAQ (reference sequence). V lost 1 base and J 3 bases, leaving 7 bases between the germline ends. CDR3 length: 14 amino acids. Written as DNA, the CDR3 is TGTGCCAGCAGCTTAGTTCGCAGCTACAATGAGCAGTTCTTC. Protein product: CASSLVRSYNEQFF.

The chain links TRBV5-1 to TRBJ2-7; tentative D call: TRBD1 (6 bases). Trimming cost V 5 bases and J 2 bases, with 17 bases left between them. The CDR3 totals 15 residues. The germline CDR1 and CDR2 sequences are SGHRS and YFSETQ. The CDR3 sequence: CASSPRYGQPYEQYF. The CDR3 nucleotides are TGCGCCAGCAGTCCTCGATACGGACAGCCCTACGAGCAGTACTTC.

The chain links TRBV20-1 to TRBJ2-7, with TRBD2 matching 7 bases. After removal of 3 bases from V and 3 bases from J, the junction contained 5 bases not matched to a gene. This CDR3 region has 13 residues. The V gene's germline CDR1 is DFQATT and CDR2 SNEGSKA (reference sequence). CDR3 coding DNA: TGCAGTGCTAGTAAGACTAGCAGCTACGAGCAGTACTTC. Amino acids: CSASKTSSYEQYF.

The CDR3 DNA is TGTGCCAGCAGCCCTTACCGCAGCGGTGCGGGGGGCTACACCTTC. Amino acids: CASSPYRSGAGGYTF. The V gene is TRBV14, the J gene TRBJ1-2; D is unresolved. The CDR3 consists of 15 residues. V was trimmed by 4 bases and J by 8 bases, leaving 20 bases between them. Looked up from germline, CDR1 is SGHDN and CDR2 is FVKESK.